This T cell receptor (beta chain) was sequenced for a study of blood T cell repertoires in COVID-19. Background on the study: COVID-19 samples collected from the United States, Italy and Spain covered acute and convalescent phases. In each case, the material was cDNA or gDNA derived from T cells, B-cell-depleted T cells, or PBMCs.

As handled by the study authors: Amplification from reference gene primers served as the basis for estimated nucleated cell counts. Clones were sequenced by immunoSEQ multiplex PCR, and TCRdb holds only the in-frame ones, with some missing. V, J and clone size were drawn from that table, and D and trimming were deduced from the DNA. The sample carries about 35,000 clones, 80% recorded once. V was clipped by 6 bases and J by 1 base, with 7 bases between them. Germline lookup yields CDR1 SGHRS and CDR2 YFSETQ. CDR3 length: 13 residues. Sequences were obtained from peripheral blood. V usage is TRBV5-1 and J usage is TRBJ2-2; a weak D match, TRBD1 (6 bases). This TCR was recovered from a woman aged 70-85 years with acute or convalescent COVID-19. As DNA, the CDR3 is TGCGCCAGCACACAGGGGAACACCGGGGAGCTGTTTTTT. It translates to CASTQGNTGELFF.